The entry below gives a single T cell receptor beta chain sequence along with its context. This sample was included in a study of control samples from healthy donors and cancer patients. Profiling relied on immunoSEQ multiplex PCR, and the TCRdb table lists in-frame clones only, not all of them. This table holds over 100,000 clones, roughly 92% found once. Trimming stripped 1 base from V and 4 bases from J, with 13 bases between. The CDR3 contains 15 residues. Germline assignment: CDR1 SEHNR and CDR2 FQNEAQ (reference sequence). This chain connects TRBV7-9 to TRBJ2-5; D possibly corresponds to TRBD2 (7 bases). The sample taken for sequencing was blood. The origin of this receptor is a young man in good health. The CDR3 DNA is TGTGCCAGCAGCTTAGAAGGGGGGGCCGCAGAGACCCAGTACTTC. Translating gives CASSLEGGAAETQYF.